The clone carrying this T cell receptor (beta chain) came up a few times. In the authors' methods: Amplified reference gene primers provided the basis for estimating nucleated cell counts. Sequencing was performed with immunoSEQ multiplex PCR; in TCRdb, only in-frame clones are kept and a portion is missing. V and J calls and clone size are copied from that table; D and trimming were computed from the DNA. Altogether roughly 320,000 clones are present, about 90% being singletons, with the ten largest covering 6.3%. The CDR3 has 13 residues. Trimming took 3 bases from V and 4 from J, leaving 9 bases between them. The germline CDR1 and CDR2 sequences are SNHLY and FYNNEI. The entry originates in a study of blood T cell repertoires in COVID-19. Across the whole study: The United States, Italy and Spain provided the acute and convalescent COVID-19 samples.

Seattle patients were enrolled while actively infected and followed longitudinally. This chain links TRBV2 with TRBJ1-2; D is possibly TRBD1 (6 bases). Source material: peripheral blood. The source of this sequence is a woman between 45 and 65 years old with COVID-19, enrolled during active disease. The CDR3 is CASSDETGYGYTF. CDR3 bases: TGTGCCAGCAGTGATGAGACAGGCTATGGCTACACCTTC.